This T cell receptor beta chain was sequenced in a study of cytomegalovirus exposure and HLA in healthy donors. Details on this clone: Other DNA sequences in this sample translate to the same CDR3.

The PCR ran on 60 Vbeta and 13 Jbeta primers. Here immunoSEQ multiplex PCR was the method, and the copy in TCRdb shows in-frame clones only, minus some. The table shows about 59,000 clones, with 75% to 85% occurring only once. This CDR3 spans 13 amino acids. V lost 3 bases and J lost 0, with 3 bases in between. Germline CDR1 is SGHTA and CDR2 is FQGTGA. Material for sequencing was PBMCs. The chain combines TRBV7-3 with TRBJ2-1; D not resolved. This TCR was sampled from a human donor in good health. CDR3 DNA: TGTGCCAGCAGCTTCTCCTCCTACAATGAGCAGTTCTTC. Its protein is CASSFSSYNEQFF. Based on the CDR3 plus reference TRBV7-3 and TRBJ2-1, the full variable domain is GAGVSQTPSNKVTEKGKYVELRCDPISGHTALYWYRQSLGQGPEFLIYFQGTGAADDSGLPNDRFFAVRPEGSVSTLKIQRTERGDSAVYLCASSFSSYNEQFFGPGTRLTVL.